A selection of T cell receptor beta chains follows, all from one sample in a study of blood T cells in healthy people across ages. TCRdb recomputed calls from the 5' RACE reads with MiXCR, one row per CDR3 protein. The table records roughly 680,000 distinct CDR3 sequences, around 52% of them present only once. Source material: blood. The receptors here all came from a woman older than 75 in good health. Each CDR3 is given with its conserved first and last residue. The D gene is left open where the match is weak.

v_call | d_call | cdr3_aa
TRBV27 | - | CASKGGRNSAYEQYF
TRBV7-9 | - | CASSFREATQYF
TRBV2 | - | CASRRGINYGYTF
TRBV29-1 | - | CSVESLMTGASSYEQYF
TRBV29-1 | - | CSVEAGMADTQYF
TRBV6-6 | - | CASSPAQGTDTQYF
TRBV21-1 | - | CASSKTSECSDTQYF
TRBV7-2 | - | CASSEGTTIPYEQYF
TRBV7-9 | - | CASSLGTVLQPQHF
TRBV29-1 | TRBD2 | CSVGRASGRRSQETQYF
TRBV7-3 | TRBD1 | CASSLTGQVNTEAFF
TRBV29-1 | TRBD1 | CSVSTGVNQPQHF
TRBV27 | - | CASSLQSSGGNTIYF
TRBV5-1 | TRBD1 | CASSKSLTGGDEKLFF
TRBV29-1 | - | CSGGEGWSDGYTF
TRBV10-3 | - | CAISGFFRGFYYNEQFF
TRBV5-1 | TRBD2 | CASSQGTSGAGELFF
TRBV5-1 | - | CASSRGTTGTQYF
TRBV28 | TRBD1 | CASSPWDRGKMETQYF
TRBV4-3 | - | CASSQDPQGTEKLFF
TRBV29-1 | TRBD2 | CSVKLPGLALGEQYF
TRBV20-1 | TRBD2 | CSARAGLAGGHMMETQYF
TRBV5-1 | - | CASSFAGPEAFF
TRBV20-1 | TRBD1 | CSAAPPGQGLQGTQYF
TRBV6-6 | - | CASTQGAGANVLTF
TRBV5-1 | - | CASSLAPNQPQHF
TRBV7-8 | - | CASSQVLGTNEQFF
TRBV5-1 | - | CASSLGRDGYTF
TRBV7-3 | - | CATSPRGERGSNQPQHF
TRBV5-5 | - | CASSFPAGWAPEDNEQYF
TRBV3-1 | - | CASSGGGPGGKLFF
TRBV11-2 | - | CASSRGSQETQYF
TRBV5-1 | TRBD2 | CASSLDVFSGEQETQYF
TRBV12-3/TRBV12-4 | - | CASSLVFTQYF
TRBV12-3/TRBV12-4 | - | CASYGGQPMNTEAFF
TRBV11-2 | TRBD1 | CASSTGQVVETQYF
TRBV9 | - | CASSVVARGTEAFF
TRBV12-3/TRBV12-4 | - | CASSLTGSQETQYF
TRBV28 | - | CASSGRKANEQFF
TRBV20-1 | - | CSAGRGGEGYTF
TRBV24-1 | TRBD1 | CATSRDRGTGELFF
TRBV20-1 | TRBD1 | CSALRGGAYSNQPQHF
TRBV20-1 | - | CSARRSSSTDMQYF
TRBV7-3 | - | CASSFRVNTEAFF